Shown below are 2 T cell receptor delta chains from a single sample sequenced in a study of γδ T cells in repeated Plasmodium falciparum infection. Gammadelta T cells were flow-sorted from PBMC into Vgamma9/Vdelta2+ and Vdelta2-negative populations for bulk analysis. TCRdb called clones anew from the multiplex PCR reads with CATT. The sample includes tens of thousands of delta-chain clones, 1.6% seen only once; the top ten take roughly 8.6%. The sequencing sample was made of gamma-delta T cells from blood. The source is a pool of human donors (malaria-infected and uninfected, not separated).

A few counts support this clone. A far bigger clonotype differs at one base, so this is likely a read error. Other nucleotide sequences from this sample produce the same CDR3. V usage is TRDV1 and J usage is TRDJ1, with a weak D call TRDD3 (6 bases). Germline V gene data show CDR1 as TSWWSYY and CDR2 as QGS. This CDR3 comprises 18 residues. CDR3 sequence: CALGESRVRLGIPDKLIF. The CDR3, as DNA: TGTGCCCTTGGGGAAAGTCGGGTACGTTTGGGGATTCCCGATAAACTCATCTTT.

This clone was detected only a few times. A read error is likely here: a far larger clone is one base away. Distinct nucleotide sequences in the sample also encode this CDR3. The chain uses TRDV1 and TRDJ1, with 8 bases matching TRDD3. J lost 0 bases, V lost 1 base, and 19 bases had no gene match. Germline loops: CDR1 TSWWSYY, CDR2 QGS. This CDR3 has 21 amino acids. CDR3 protein: CALGERPFFPLLLGDTDKLIF. DNA of the CDR3: TGTGCTCTTGGGGAACGGCCCTTTTTCCCACTCTTACTGGGGGACACCGATAAACTCATCTTT.